This TCR beta chain was identified during a study of Ad26.COV2.S vaccination and SARS-CoV-2 variants. Whole-study results and caveats: Vaccinees and placebo recipients showed similar non-spike TCR breadth.

Assay: immunoSEQ multiplex PCR; the TCRdb copy retains only in-frame clones and omits some. The sample has some 180,000 clones, around 85% seen once; the top ten hold 5.5% to 6%. As concerns this clone: Its antigen remains unidentified.

The receptor was derived from a human donor who had recovered from COVID-19. The sample in question was peripheral blood, obtained after recovery from COVID-19.

In nucleotides, the CDR3 is TGTGCTTCATTGGGGGGTCTGAACACCGGGGAGCTGTTTTTT. The encoded protein is CASLGGLNTGELFF. The chain couples TRBV28 to TRBJ2-2; weak D call: TRBD2 (6 bases). The CDR3 is 14 amino acids. The germline V gene has CDR1 MDHEN and CDR2 SYDVKM.